Listed below are T cell receptor beta chains from one sample, sequenced in a study of blood T cell repertoires in COVID-19. The protocol was immunoSEQ multiplex PCR, while the TCRdb copy is restricted to in-frame clones and leaves out a portion. The sample yields 75,000 to 95,000 clones, around 67% seen once. Sample: peripheral blood. Receptor source: a man in his 70s with COVID-19, enrolled during active disease. Each CDR3 is given with its conserved first and last residue. A D gene is named only where the DNA matches it firmly. Size is omitted from some rows. Given values are once, few, many or a class for expanded clones.

NA,TRBJ2-3,NA,TRBV19,TGTGCCAGTAGCCGATCCACAGATACGCAATATTTT,CASSRSTDTQYF
NA,TRBJ2-4,NA,TRBV27,TGTGCCAGCAGTTACCTAGACAGGAGGGCCAAAAACATTCAGTACTTC,CASSYLDRRAKNIQYF
TRBD1,TRBJ2-1,NA,TRBV6-1,TGTGCCAGCAGTGACCTCTTTGGGACAGAAAACAATGAGCAGTTCTTC,CASSDLFGTENNEQFF
NA,TRBJ1-1,NA,TRBV9,TGTGCCAGCAGCGTATTAGCGGAACCCATGAACACTGAAGCTTTCTTT,CASSVLAEPMNTEAFF
NA,TRBJ2-6,few,TRBV7-9,TGTGCCAGCAGCCCCCCGTACAGGTTCTCTGGGGCCAACGTCCTGACTTTC,CASSPPYRFSGANVLTF
NA,TRBJ2-7,NA,TRBV6-1,TGTGCCAGCAGTGACCCCAGCTACGAGCAGTACTTC,CASSDPSYEQYF
NA,TRBJ2-5,NA,TRBV2,TGTGCCAGCAGCGGGTACCAAGAGACCCAGTACTTC,CASSGYQETQYF
TRBD1,TRBJ1-1,NA,TRBV4-1,TGCGCCAGCAGCCAAGATTCCGGGACAGGGAACACTGAAGCTTTCTTT,CASSQDSGTGNTEAFF
NA,TRBJ2-1,NA,TRBV28,TGTGCCAGCAGTTCTGTCTCGAACAGGCTTATATCCAATGAGCAGTTCTTC,CASSSVSNRLISNEQFF
TRBD1,TRBJ1-1,NA,TRBV6-2/TRBV6-3,TGTGCCAGCAGTTATCTCAGGGGGATCCGGTTTACTGAAGCTTTCTTT,CASSYLRGIRFTEAFF
NA,TRBJ1-3,NA,TRBV19,TGTGCCAGTAGGGAGACCGGAAACACCATATATTTT,CASRETGNTIYF
NA,TRBJ2-6,NA,TRBV7-2,TGTGCCAGCAGCCGGCTTGGGGGCATTGGGGCCAACGTCCTGACTTTC,CASSRLGGIGANVLTF
TRBD1,TRBJ1-1,once,TRBV28,TGTGCCAGCAGTTCAACAGGGGAGAACACTGAAGCTTTCTTT,CASSSTGENTEAFF
TRBD1,TRBJ1-3,NA,TRBV28,TGTGCCAGCAGTTTCCTCGGACAGGCAACTGGAAACACCATATATTTT,CASSFLGQATGNTIYF
TRBD1,TRBJ2-3,NA,TRBV6-2/TRBV6-3,TGTGCCAGCAGTTACGGGACAGGGGCGGTAGATACGCAGTATTTT,CASSYGTGAVDTQYF
NA,TRBJ2-2,few,TRBV28,TGTGCCAGCAGTTTAGAGCTTTTGAACACCGGGGAGCTGTTTTTT,CASSLELLNTGELFF
NA,TRBJ1-5,NA,TRBV5-1,TGCGCCAGCAGCTGGGGCGCCGATCAGCCCCAGCATTTT,CASSWGADQPQHF
TRBD2,TRBJ2-3,NA,TRBV25-1,TGTGCCAGCACGGGACTAGCGGGAGTAGAGGATACGCAGTATTTT,CASTGLAGVEDTQYF
NA,TRBJ2-2,few,TRBV27,TGTGCCAGCAGTTTAATGACAGGCACCGGGGAGCTGTTTTTT,CASSLMTGTGELFF
NA,TRBJ2-1,NA,TRBV5-1,TGCGCCAGCAGCAGCGGAGGCCCCTACAATGAGCAGTTCTTC,CASSSGGPYNEQFF
NA,TRBJ1-6,NA,TRBV19,TGTGCCAGTAGTACAGGTCTCCGCTATAATTCACCCCTCCACTTT,CASSTGLRYNSPLHF
TRBD1,TRBJ1-3,NA,TRBV7-2,TGTGCCAGCAGTTCTCCGGGACAGGGAAACACCATATATTTT,CASSSPGQGNTIYF
NA,TRBJ2-2,few,TRBV7-9,TGTGCCAGCAGCTTCCTCACGGGCACCGGGGAGCTGTTTTTT,CASSFLTGTGELFF
TRBD2,TRBJ2-1,NA,TRBV5-4,TGTGCCAGCAGCTCGGGACTAGCGGGGAACAATGAGCAGTTCTTC,CASSSGLAGNNEQFF
TRBD1,TRBJ2-7,NA,TRBV28,TGTGCCAGCAGTTCCCCCGGGGACAGGGGAAACGAGCAGTACTTC,CASSSPGDRGNEQYF
NA,TRBJ2-5,NA,TRBV21-1,TGTGCCAGCAGCAAGACTAGGAGAGAGACCCAGTACTTC,CASSKTRRETQYF
TRBD2,TRBJ2-5,NA,TRBV6-2/TRBV6-3,TGTGCCAGCAGCCCACTAGCGGGAGTTTCAGGAGAGACCCAGTACTTC,CASSPLAGVSGETQYF
TRBD2,TRBJ2-1,NA,TRBV7-3,TGTGCCAGCAGCCGGGACTTGGGGAGGGGTGAGCAGTTCTTC,CASSRDLGRGEQFF
NA,TRBJ2-1,once,TRBV29-1,TGCAGCGTTTTGGGAGTTCCTAGCTCCTACAATGAGCAGTTCTTC,CSVLGVPSSYNEQFF
TRBD2,TRBJ2-7,NA,TRBV28,TGTGCCAGCAGTTTAGCGTCGGGGGGTAGGAGGTACGAGCAGTACTTC,CASSLASGGRRYEQYF
NA,TRBJ2-7,NA,TRBV4-3,TGCGCCAGCAGCCAAGATATTACTACCAACTACGAGCAGTACTTC,CASSQDITTNYEQYF
TRBD2,TRBJ2-5,many,TRBV18,TGTGCCAGCTCACCTATACTAGGACTAGCGGGAAACAGGGAGACCCAGTACTTC,CASSPILGLAGNRETQYF
TRBD1,TRBJ2-7,NA,TRBV18,TGTGCCAGCTCCCCAGGGACAGACTACGAGCAGTACTTC,CASSPGTDYEQYF
NA,TRBJ2-3,once,TRBV7-2,TGTGCCAGCAGCTTAGGCGGCTTCACAGATACGCAGTATTTT,CASSLGGFTDTQYF
TRBD1,TRBJ1-1,NA,TRBV7-9,TGTGCCAGCAGCTTACAGGGGGCAATCCTTCGGGGCACTGAAGCTTTCTTT,CASSLQGAILRGTEAFF
TRBD2,TRBJ2-2,NA,TRBV11-2,TGTGCCAGCAGCCTATTAGCGGGAGAAACCGGGGAGCTGTTTTTT,CASSLLAGETGELFF
NA,TRBJ2-7,NA,TRBV5-4,TGTGCCAGCAGCTCTGGACTACCAACCTACGAGCAGTACTTC,CASSSGLPTYEQYF
NA,TRBJ1-1,few,TRBV6-5,TGTGCCAGCAGTTACTCGACCAGGTACACTGAAGCTTTCTTT,CASSYSTRYTEAFF
NA,TRBJ1-2,NA,TRBV28,TGTGCCAGCGGTACTATCCGCTATGGCTACACCTTC,CASGTIRYGYTF
NA,TRBJ1-3,once,TRBV15,TGTGCCACCAGCAGAGATTTGAGCTCTGGAAACACCATATATTTT,CATSRDLSSGNTIYF
NA,TRBJ2-1,NA,TRBV2,TGTGCCAGCAGTGAATCCCCTAGCGCCGCCCAGGAGGAGCAGTTCTTC,CASSESPSAAQEEQFF
NA,TRBJ2-7,NA,TRBV7-9,TGTGCCAGCAGCTTGCGACAGAGCTCCTACGAGCAGTACTTC,CASSLRQSSYEQYF
NA,TRBJ1-1,NA,TRBV12-3/TRBV12-4,TGTGCCAGCACCCGGGACACTGAAGCTTTCTTT,CASTRDTEAFF
NA,TRBJ1-2,NA,TRBV18,TGTGCCAGCTCACCAACACCTCCAGGAATGCGACCTGACTATGGCTACACCTTC,CASSPTPPGMRPDYGYTF
NA,TRBJ2-2,NA,TRBV10-3,TGTGCCATCAGTGAGGCGGGGATTAGCGGAAGGCGGGGGGAGCTGTTTTTT,CAISEAGISGRRGELFF
NA,TRBJ2-3,NA,TRBV9,TGTGCCAGCAGCGTGGGCGGCACAGATACGCAGTATTTT,CASSVGGTDTQYF
NA,TRBJ2-2,once,TRBV14,TGTGCCAGCAGCCTCACAGGCCAGAACACCGGGGAGCTGTTTTTT,CASSLTGQNTGELFF
TRBD2,TRBJ2-7,NA,TRBV5-4,TGTGCCAGCAGCTTGGGGGCTAGCGGGAGCTCCTACGAGCAGTACTTC,CASSLGASGSSYEQYF
TRBD1,TRBJ2-5,NA,TRBV10-3,TGTGCCATCACTCGGGACAGGGGAGGAGAGACCCAGTACTTC,CAITRDRGGETQYF
NA,TRBJ1-1,NA,TRBV7-2,TGTGCCAGCAGCCTACAGGGTCTGATAACTGAAGCTTTCTTT,CASSLQGLITEAFF
NA,TRBJ2-1,NA,TRBV7-2,TGTGCCAGCAGCTTGTTACAGGCGAATGAGCAGTTCTTC,CASSLLQANEQFF
NA,TRBJ1-3,NA,TRBV4-1,TGCGCCAGCAGCCAAGGCCCCCTATCCCTCTACACCATATATTTT,CASSQGPLSLYTIYF